These 17 T cell receptor beta chains came from one sample sequenced in a study of shared clonotypes between healthy human individuals. Assay: immunoSEQ multiplex PCR; the TCRdb copy retains only in-frame clones and omits some. The top ten hold around 2% of the sample, which has hundreds of thousands of clones, about three quarters seen once. Material: memory CD4+ T cells sorted from blood. As for subset: CD45RA-negative fraction. These receptors all come from a woman in her twenties or thirties in good health.

This clone occurred many times. V is TRBV27 and J is TRBJ1-1; the D gene is possibly TRBD1 (6 bases). Trimming pared 5 bases from V and 4 bases from J, leaving 17 bases between. The germline V gene has CDR1 MNHEY and CDR2 SMNVEV (reference sequence). The CDR3 is made up of 15 amino acids. The CDR3 nucleotides read TGTGCCAGCAGTCGACAGACAGGCCCGAGCACTGAAGCTTTCTTT. It yields the protein CASSRQTGPSTEAFF.

The chain is built from TRBV7-3 and TRBJ2-7, with 9 nucleotides matching TRBD1. The CDR3 has 15 amino acids. Germline V gene lookup returns CDR1 SGHTA and CDR2 FQGTGA. V lost 4 bases and J lost 4; bases outside the gene matches: 8. The CDR3 DNA reads as TGTGCCAGCAGCTCGCCGGGACAGGGTACATACGAGCAGTACTTC. Protein product: CASSSPGQGTYEQYF.

The V and J genes are TRBV27 and TRBJ2-3; D call uncertain. Germline V gives CDR1 MNHEY, CDR2 SMNVEV (reference sequence). The length of the CDR3 is 16 residues. Trimming took off 3 bases at V and 0 bases at J, with 13 bases between the two ends. In nucleotides, the CDR3 is TGTGCCAGCAGTTTTGTTTCGGGTCCTAGCACAGATACGCAGTATTTT. This encodes CASSFVSGPSTDTQYF.

The chain joins TRBV6-5 to TRBJ1-1, with D perhaps TRBD1 (5 bases). The CDR3 sequence is 15 residues long. Trimming shortened V by 4 bases and J by 4 bases, and 16 bases separated the two germline ends. The germline CDR1 and CDR2 sequences are MNHEY and SVGAGI. CDR3 residues: CASSSPAGGGTEAFF. In nucleotides, the CDR3 is TGTGCCAGCAGTTCCCCTGCGGGGGGGGGCACTGAAGCTTTCTTT.

The chain carries TRBV15 and TRBJ2-7, with D possibly TRBD1 on 5 matching bases. CDR3 size: 13 residues. Deletions cut 5 bases from V and 3 bases from J, with 11 bases between. Germline V gene lookup returns CDR1 LNHNV and CDR2 YYDKDF (reference sequence). The DNA for the CDR3 is TGTGCCACCAGCGATGGGGCGAGCTACGAGCAGTACTTC. Translated: CATSDGASYEQYF.

The count of this clone is one. V and J are TRBV7-3 and TRBJ2-3; D unresolved. With 0 bases removed from V and 6 bases from J, the gap between germline ends came to 10 bases. CDR1 and CDR2 (germline): SGHTA, FQGTGA. This CDR3 is built from 14 residues. The CDR3 bases are TGTGCCAGCAGCTTAACACCTCTAGGGGATACGCAGTATTTT. Encoded protein: CASSLTPLGDTQYF.

This sequence joins TRBV7-2 and TRBJ2-7, with D possibly being TRBD1 (5 bases). Germline V gene data show CDR1 as SGHTA and CDR2 as FQGNSA. This CDR3 spans 14 amino acids. Trimming took off 3 bases at V and 0 bases at J, with 9 bases between the two ends. The CDR3: CASSFSRDSYEQYF. The CDR3 DNA reads as TGTGCCAGCAGCTTTAGCAGGGACTCCTACGAGCAGTACTTC.

V is TRBV5-1 and J is TRBJ1-1, with D unclear. The CDR3 extends over 13 amino acids. CDR1 and CDR2 from the germline V gene are SGHRS and YFSETQ. Trimming pared 5 bases from V and 1 base from J, leaving 9 bases between. The CDR3 DNA is TGCGCCAGCAGGTCACAGAGGAACACTGAAGCTTTCTTT. This translates into CASRSQRNTEAFF.

The V and J genes are TRBV28 and TRBJ1-1; 8 bases are a match to TRBD1. CDR3 length: 18 residues. The V segment lost 1 base and the J segment 1 base; nucleotides outside the gene matches: 11. CDR1 and CDR2 from the germline V gene are MDHEN and SYDVKM. The CDR3 DNA sequence: TGTGCCAGCAGTTTATCCCAGGGGGCAAGAGAAGGGAACACTGAAGCTTTCTTT. Translating it yields CASSLSQGAREGNTEAFF.

The genes are TRBV30 and TRBJ2-1, with D hard to call. Per germline, CDR1 GTSNPN and CDR2 SVGIG (reference sequence). The CDR3 contains 14 residues. Trimming left V 3 bases short and J 2 bases short, with 11 bases between. As DNA, the CDR3 is TGTGCCTGGAGGATGGAGACAACCTACAATGAGCAGTTCTTC. Its translation is CAWRMETTYNEQFF.

The gene calls are TRBV4-1 and TRBJ1-1; D unresolved. V shed 4 bases and J shed 1 base, with 10 bases lying between them. Germline V gives CDR1 MGHRA, CDR2 YSYEKL. The CDR3 extends over 14 amino acids. CDR3 in DNA: TGCGCCAGCAGCCGGAGGGATGAGAACACTGAAGCTTTCTTT. Residues: CASSRRDENTEAFF.

V and J are TRBV2 and TRBJ2-2; TRBD1 is a possible D gene (5 bases). The CDR3 is 13 amino acids. Per the germline V gene, CDR1 is SNHLY and CDR2 is FYNNEI. V was pared by 7 bases and J by 6 bases, with 12 bases between. Here the CDR3 reads CASKGNLAGELFF. The CDR3 DNA sequence: TGTGCCAGCAAGGGGAATTTGGCCGGGGAGCTGTTTTTT.

The chain recombines TRBV28 with TRBJ1-5; 7 bases align to TRBD1. Germline CDR1 MDHEN, CDR2 SYDVKM. V dropped 6 bases and J dropped 8; count of bases not matched to a gene: 16. This CDR3 is built from 16 residues. The CDR3 spells CASSPQGLTGWEPQHF. CDR3 nucleotide sequence: TGTGCCAGCAGCCCTCAGGGGCTGACAGGGTGGGAGCCCCAGCATTTT. The whole variable domain, remainder taken from reference TRBV28 and TRBJ1-5, is DVKVTQSSRYLVKRTGEKVFLECVQDMDHENMFWYRQDPGLGLRLIYFSYDVKMKEKGDIPEGYSVSREKKERFSLILESASTNQTSMYLCASSPQGLTGWEPQHFGDGTRLSIL.

The gene calls are TRBV15 and TRBJ1-1; 7 bases are shared with TRBD1. J gave up 3 bases and V 3 bases, and 1 base lay outside the gene matches. The CDR3 is 13 amino acids. CDR1 is LNHNV, CDR2 YYDKDF, per germline (reference sequence). The DNA of the CDR3 is TGTGCCACCAGCAGGACAGGGTACACTGAAGCTTTCTTT. Its translation is CATSRTGYTEAFF.

This clone showed up just once. CDR3 bases: TGTGCCAGCAGTCTAGCGGTAAGCTCCTACGAGCAGTACTTC. Protein sequence: CASSLAVSSYEQYF. V gene TRBV6-6 combines with J gene TRBJ2-7, with 7 bases lining up with TRBD2. Unmatched junction bases numbered 4, after V lost 5 bases and J lost 0 bases. The CDR3 has 14 residues. The germline gives CDR1 MNHNY, CDR2 SVGAGI (reference sequence).

The chain carries TRBV28 and TRBJ2-5, with D perhaps matching TRBD2 (6 bases). The CDR3 covers 16 residues. Germline lookup yields CDR1 MDHEN and CDR2 SYDVKM. The V end lost 2 bases, the J end lost 4 bases, and 17 bases lay between the germline ends. Here the CDR3 reads CASSLGGGGYRETQYF. The DNA for the CDR3 is TGTGCCAGCAGTTTAGGGGGAGGTGGCTATCGAGAGACCCAGTACTTC.

This clone appeared a single time. The chain recombines TRBV5-6 with TRBJ2-1; D perhaps matches TRBD1 (5 bases). The ends were cut back, 4 bases at V and 3 bases at J, with 14 bases in the middle. The CDR3 is made up of 15 amino acids. CDR1 is SGHDT, CDR2 YYEEEE, per germline. CDR3 protein: CASSLGQTFYNEQFF. The CDR3 nucleotides read TGTGCCAGCAGCCTGGGGCAGACTTTCTACAATGAGCAGTTCTTC.